This TCR beta chain is drawn from a study of CD8 T cells in ankylosing spondylitis. V lost 0 bases, J lost 4 bases, and 10 bases lay in between. Per the germline V gene, CDR1 is SGHAT and CDR2 is FQNNGV. The CDR3 runs to 15 residues. TCRdb re-analysed the 5' RACE reads in MiXCR, keeping a single row per CDR3 protein. This table has more than 100,000 distinct CDR3 sequences, 15% to 20% appearing once. In its sample, this clonotype was seen a few times. Antigen unknown. General study findings and limits: Blood from ankylosing spondylitis patients appeared to carry a characteristic eight-variant TCR beta motif.

V gene TRBV11-2 combines with J gene TRBJ1-5; maybe TRBD1 (6 bases). The receptor was derived from a male donor with ankylosing spondylitis. The sample comprised blood, either unsorted or a sorted T cell fraction (not recorded which). The CDR3 region has the DNA TGTGCCAGCAGCTTAGAGGGCAGGGGAAATCAGCCCCAGCATTTT. This translates into CASSLEGRGNQPQHF.